These 17 T cell receptor beta chains were sequenced from one sample in a study of CD8 T cells in Susac syndrome. RNA amounts of about 0.5 to 1 ug underwent reverse transcription with random hexamers. TCRdb re-called the immunoSEQ multiplex PCR reads through MiXCR, storing one row per CDR3 protein. Of some 120,000 distinct CDR3 sequences in the sample, 94% are singletons; the top ten hold 0.095% to 0.1%. The sample comprised CD4+ T cells from PBMCs. The source is a human donor in good health.

The J gene is TRBJ2-7, the V gene TRBV7-6, with TRBD2 matching over 7 bases. Germline V gene data show CDR1 as SGHVS and CDR2 as FNYEAQ. The CDR3 sequence is 13 residues long. With 4 bases clipped from V and 10 bases from J, the junction kept 10 bases outside the gene matches. In DNA form, the CDR3 reads TGTGCCAGCAGCTCGGGGGGAGCTCTGGACCAGTACTTC. Translated, it gives CASSSGGALDQYF.

The rearrangement uses TRBV30 and TRBJ2-5; D is perhaps TRBD2 (5 bases). This CDR3 is 13 amino acids long. V was trimmed by 4 bases and J by 2 bases, leaving 11 bases between them. Germline V gives CDR1 GTSNPN, CDR2 SVGIG (reference sequence). The CDR3 sequence: CAWTVGDQETQYF. Written as DNA, the CDR3 is TGTGCCTGGACCGTCGGGGATCAAGAGACCCAGTACTTC.

CDR3 amino acids: CSAYIASGPTDTQYF. The CDR3 DNA reads as TGCAGTGCCTACATCGCCAGCGGACCCACAGATACGCAGTATTTT. This rearrangement joins TRBV20-1 to TRBJ2-3; maybe TRBD2 (5 bases). V lost 6 bases and J lost 2, with 18 bases in between. CDR1 and CDR2 (germline): DFQATT, SNEGSKA (reference sequence). CDR3 size: 15 residues.

The V gene is TRBV3-1, the J gene TRBJ2-1; D is uncertain. Trimming removed 1 base at V and 2 bases at J, with 9 bases between. CDR3 length equals 15 residues. CDR1 is LGHDT and CDR2 is YNNKEL in the germline V gene (reference sequence). The CDR3 nucleotides read TGTGCCAGCAGCCAAGTTTTTCTAGCCTACAATGAGCAGTTCTTC. Its protein product is CASSQVFLAYNEQFF.

The chain combines TRBV4-3 with TRBJ1-1, with D unresolved. V lost 0 bases and J lost 3, with 8 bases in between. The CDR3 has 14 amino acids. Per the germline V gene, CDR1 is LGHNA and CDR2 is YSLEER. The CDR3 sequence is CASSQEIGYTEAFF. CDR3 DNA sequence: TGCGCCAGCAGCCAAGAGATCGGGTACACTGAAGCTTTCTTT.

The CDR3 DNA sequence: TGCGCCAGCAGTCAATCTGGTTGGGGGGGAGCGGACTACGAGCAGTACTTC. Amino acid sequence: CASSQSGWGGADYEQYF. This chain joins TRBV23-1 and TRBJ2-7, with 7 positions matching TRBD2. TRBV23-1 falls under the ORF class, with uncertain function. Losses at the gene ends were 0 bases for V and 3 bases for J; bases not matched to a gene: 11. The length of the CDR3 is 17 residues.

The chain links TRBV29-1 to TRBJ1-2; D may be TRBD1 (5 bases). This CDR3 is built from 13 residues. Germline CDR1 reads SQVTM; CDR2 reads ANQGSEA. V was pared by 0 bases and J by 7 bases, with 12 bases between. The CDR3 loop is CSVEERGAGGYTF. CDR3 DNA: TGCAGCGTTGAAGAGCGTGGGGCTGGTGGCTACACCTTC.

This chain links TRBV7-9 with TRBJ2-1; D not certain. The V gene's germline CDR1 is SEHNR and CDR2 FQNEAQ (reference sequence). With 3 bases removed from V and 3 bases from J, the gap between germline ends came to 9 bases. CDR3 size: 14 residues. CDR3 coding DNA: TGTGCCAGCAGCTTGGCGGATTACTACAATGAGCAGTTCTTC. It yields the protein CASSLADYYNEQFF.

The CDR3 loop reads CSARMGLAGYQETQYF. CDR3 bases: TGCAGTGCTAGGATGGGCCTAGCGGGCTACCAAGAGACCCAGTACTTC. The chain combines TRBV20-1 with TRBJ2-5; TRBD2 aligns across 8 bases. With V trimmed by 3 bases and J by 0 bases, 9 bases remained unmatched. Germline CDR1 DFQATT, CDR2 SNEGSKA (reference sequence). The CDR3 spans 16 residues.

V gene TRBV6-5 combines with J gene TRBJ2-1, with unresolved D. Per germline, CDR1 MNHEY and CDR2 SVGAGI. This CDR3 comprises 12 residues. V gave up 6 bases and J gave up 4 bases, with 7 bases separating them. The CDR3: CASRALYNEQFF. Written as DNA, the CDR3 is TGTGCCAGCAGGGCCTTATACAATGAGCAGTTCTTC.

This rearrangement joins TRBV6-5 to TRBJ2-2; D unclear. The V end was cut by 7 bases, the J end by 1 base, with 13 bases between. This CDR3 region has 15 residues. CDR1 and CDR2 (germline): MNHEY, SVGAGI. The CDR3 sequence: CASTYLKGNTGELFF. CDR3 DNA sequence: TGTGCCAGCACCTACCTGAAGGGGAACACCGGGGAGCTGTTTTTT.

V usage is TRBV25-1 and J usage is TRBJ2-3; 11 bases agree with TRBD2. Germline CDR1 reads MGHDK; CDR2 reads SYGVNS. The CDR3 covers 17 residues. J was trimmed by 0 bases and V by 1 base; bases with no gene match: 3. CDR3 region: CASSELGLAASTDTQYF. CDR3 nucleotides: TGTGCCAGCAGTGAATTGGGACTAGCGGCTAGCACAGATACGCAGTATTTT.

Only one count was recorded for this clonotype. The chain joins TRBV5-1 to TRBJ2-2; 11 nucleotides line up with TRBD1. V was clipped by 4 bases and J by 4 bases; unmatched bases: 3. This CDR3 has 15 amino acids. Per the germline V gene, CDR1 is SGHRS and CDR2 is YFSETQ. CDR3 DNA sequence: TGCGCCAGCAGCCCCGGGACAGGGGGCACCGGGGAGCTGTTTTTT. Protein sequence: CASSPGTGGTGELFF. Full variable domain (rest looked up from reference TRBV5-1 and TRBJ2-2): KAGVTQTPRYLIKTRGQQVTLSCSPISGHRSVSWYQQTPGQGLQFLFEYFSETQRNKGNFPGRFSGRQFSNSRSEMNVSTLELGDSALYLCASSPGTGGTGELFFGEGSRLTVL.

V gene TRBV7-8 combines with J gene TRBJ2-1; TRBD2 matches 10 bases. The CDR3 runs 15 residues. After removal of 1 base from V and 6 bases from J, the junction contained 3 bases not matched to a gene. CDR1 is SGHVS, CDR2 FQNEAQ, per germline. CDR3 region: CASSLVSSGSNEQFF. DNA for the CDR3: TGTGCCAGCAGCTTAGTGTCTAGCGGGAGCAATGAGCAGTTCTTC.

The chain recombines TRBV18 with TRBJ2-2, with no clear D. The CDR3 length is 15 residues. Between the trimmed V and J ends, which lost 4 bases and 3 bases, there was a span of 12 bases. Germline CDR1 and CDR2: KGHSH and LQKENI. The DNA for the CDR3 is TGTGCCAGCTCACGGTCCCCCTTGGACACCGGGGAGCTGTTTTTT. Protein product: CASSRSPLDTGELFF.

The chain carries TRBV15 and TRBJ1-5, with TRBD1 as a possible D gene (6 bases). Trimming removed 5 bases from V and 9 bases from J, with 17 bases in between. Per the germline V gene, CDR1 is LNHNV and CDR2 is YYDKDF (reference sequence). This CDR3 contains 14 residues. The CDR3, as DNA: TGTGCCACCAGCCACGGGACACGGGGCGGGCCCCAGCATTTT. It yields the protein CATSHGTRGGPQHF.

This chain joins TRBV16 and TRBJ1-5; no reliable D call. Between the trimmed V and J ends, which lost 2 bases and 16 bases, there was a span of 21 bases. The CDR3 length is 14 residues. CDR1 KGHSY and CDR2 FQNENV come from the germline V gene. The CDR3 spells CASSQQSADQPGHF. The CDR3 DNA reads as TGTGCCAGCAGCCAACAGTCGGCTGATCAGCCCGGACATTTT.